Listed below are T cell receptor beta chains from one sample, sequenced in a study of CD8 T cells in ankylosing spondylitis. TCRdb re-analysed the 5' RACE reads in MiXCR, keeping a single row per CDR3 protein. Of more than 300,000 distinct CDR3 sequences in the sample, about 9.9% were seen once. The sequencing sample was made of blood, either unsorted or a sorted T cell fraction (not recorded which). Receptors were obtained from a female donor with ankylosing spondylitis or in good health (not recorded which). The CDR3 runs from the conserved cysteine through the conserved F or W. The D gene is left open where the match is weak. Rows may omit the clone size; those that give it use once, few, many or a size class.

size: few; V: TRBV5-1; J: TRBJ2-2; D: -; DNA: TGCGCCAGCAGCTTAGCCCGGGATTTGACTGGGGAGCTGTTTTTT; CDR3: CASSLARDLTGELFF
size: many; V: TRBV20-1; J: TRBJ2-1; D: -; DNA: TGCAGTGCCCTCCCCGGCGGCCGGGATGAGCAGTTCTTC; CDR3: CSALPGGRDEQFF
size: many; V: TRBV5-1; J: TRBJ1-1; D: -; DNA: TGCGCCAGCAGCACTGGACATACCGGAGGAGGGACTGAAGCTTTCTTT; CDR3: CASSTGHTGGGTEAFF
size: -; V: TRBV12-3/TRBV12-4; J: TRBJ2-3; D: -; DNA: TGTGCCAGCAGTTTTTACAGGGCGAACACAGATACGCAGTATTTT; CDR3: CASSFYRANTDTQYF
size: many; V: TRBV5-4; J: TRBJ1-1; D: -; DNA: TGTGCCAGCAGCTGGGGGGCGGGAGAAGCTTTCTTT; CDR3: CASSWGAGEAFF
size: many; V: TRBV5-5; J: TRBJ1-3; D: TRBD1; DNA: TGTGCCAGCATCCGCGGACAGGGCCAGTTCGGCACCATATATTTT; CDR3: CASIRGQGQFGTIYF
size: -; V: TRBV10-3; J: TRBJ2-6; D: -; DNA: TGTGCCATCAGTGAACAGCTCTCTGGGGCCAACGTCCTGACTTTC; CDR3: CAISEQLSGANVLTF
size: -; V: TRBV12-3/TRBV12-4; J: TRBJ2-4; D: TRBD1; DNA: TGTGCCAGCAGTTTGTCAGGGGGAGACATTCAGTACTTC; CDR3: CASSLSGGDIQYF
size: many; V: TRBV28; J: TRBJ2-1; D: TRBD2; DNA: TGTGCCAGCAGTTTGCGGCCTAGCGGGGCTGACAATGAGCAGTTCTTC; CDR3: CASSLRPSGADNEQFF
size: many; V: TRBV12-3/TRBV12-4; J: TRBJ1-1; D: TRBD1; DNA: TGTGCCAGCAGTTCCCGGTTGACAGGGTGGGACACTGAAGCTTTCTTT; CDR3: CASSSRLTGWDTEAFF
size: many; V: TRBV28; J: TRBJ2-3; D: -; DNA: TGTGCCAGCCTAGAGATAGATACGCAGTATTTT; CDR3: CASLEIDTQYF
size: many; V: TRBV12-3/TRBV12-4; J: TRBJ2-5; D: -; DNA: TGTGCCAGCAGTTTCTCCCACGGACAGAAACGCCAAGAGACCCAGTACTTC; CDR3: CASSFSHGQKRQETQYF
size: many; V: TRBV5-1; J: TRBJ2-7; D: -; DNA: TGCGCCAGCAGCTTCTACGGCGAGCAGTACTTC; CDR3: CASSFYGEQYF
size: -; V: TRBV5-1; J: TRBJ2-1; D: -; DNA: TGCGCCAGCAGCTTTTTGGGGTCGCATCCCTCCAATGAGCAGTTCTTC; CDR3: CASSFLGSHPSNEQFF
size: few; V: TRBV15; J: TRBJ2-1; D: -; DNA: TGTGCCACCAGCAGAGATCTAAGGGGCTCCAATGAGCAGTTCTTC; CDR3: CATSRDLRGSNEQFF
size: many; V: TRBV4-2; J: TRBJ2-7; D: TRBD1; DNA: TGTGCCAGCAGCCCGCACAGGGGAAACGAGCAGTACTTC; CDR3: CASSPHRGNEQYF
size: many; V: TRBV5-1; J: TRBJ2-3; D: TRBD2; DNA: TGCGCCAGCAGCTTGACTAGCGGGGCGATAACAGATACGCAGTATTTT; CDR3: CASSLTSGAITDTQYF
size: many; V: TRBV12-3/TRBV12-4; J: TRBJ1-5; D: TRBD1; DNA: TGTGCCAGCAGTCCTACAGGGGATGGCAATCAGCCCCAGCATTTT; CDR3: CASSPTGDGNQPQHF
size: many; V: TRBV20-1; J: TRBJ2-5; D: TRBD2; DNA: TGCAGTGCTAAAACTAGCGGGGGAACCCAAGAGACCCAGTACTTC; CDR3: CSAKTSGGTQETQYF
size: many; V: TRBV28; J: TRBJ1-5; D: -; DNA: TGTGCCAGCAGCCGTACAGGTCCCCAGCATTTT; CDR3: CASSRTGPQHF
size: -; V: TRBV7-8; J: TRBJ2-1; D: -; DNA: TGTGCCAGCAGCCCCCATTTCTCCGTCTCCTACAATGAGCAGTTCTTC; CDR3: CASSPHFSVSYNEQFF
size: few; V: TRBV7-6; J: TRBJ2-7; D: -; DNA: TGTGCCAGCAGCTACAGGGACATAGGGGAGCAGTACTTC; CDR3: CASSYRDIGEQYF
size: few; V: TRBV7-3; J: TRBJ1-3; D: -; DNA: TGTGCCAGCTCCCTTGGTGGGTCCCCTGGAAACACCATATATTTT; CDR3: CASSLGGSPGNTIYF
size: few; V: TRBV20-1; J: TRBJ2-7; D: -; DNA: TGCAGTGCTAGAACTCCCTCGGTGCGAAACTACGAGCAGTACTTC; CDR3: CSARTPSVRNYEQYF
size: many; V: TRBV30; J: TRBJ1-6; D: -; DNA: TGTGCCTGGAGTTACCGGGCCTCGGATTCACCCCTCCACTTT; CDR3: CAWSYRASDSPLHF
size: few; V: TRBV7-9; J: TRBJ1-1; D: TRBD1; DNA: TGTGCCAGCAGGACAGGGGAATTGAACACTGAAGCTTTCTTT; CDR3: CASRTGELNTEAFF
size: -; V: TRBV5-1; J: TRBJ2-3; D: TRBD2; DNA: TGCGCCAGCAGCCCCCCTAGCGGGGACACCACAGATACGCAGTATTTT; CDR3: CASSPPSGDTTDTQYF
size: many; V: TRBV5-1; J: TRBJ1-1; D: -; DNA: TGCGCCAGCAGCTCGGCAGGGGTTTCGAACACTGAAGCTTTCTTT; CDR3: CASSSAGVSNTEAFF
size: -; V: TRBV19; J: TRBJ2-3; D: TRBD1; DNA: TGTGCCAGTAGTACAGGGGGCGTAAGGTCAGATACGCAGTATTTT; CDR3: CASSTGGVRSDTQYF
size: -; V: TRBV5-1; J: TRBJ2-1; D: -; DNA: TGCGCCAGCAGCGAGACTATTGCTGCCTACAATGAGCAGTTCTTC; CDR3: CASSETIAAYNEQFF
size: -; V: TRBV5-4; J: TRBJ1-6; D: -; DNA: TGTGCCAGCAGCTATAAGGCAGGGGTCGATTCACCCCTCCACTTT; CDR3: CASSYKAGVDSPLHF
size: -; V: TRBV18; J: TRBJ2-2; D: -; DNA: TGTGCCAGCTCACCACCGGGGGACACCGGGGAGCTGTTTTTT; CDR3: CASSPPGDTGELFF
size: many; V: TRBV6-1; J: TRBJ2-1; D: -; DNA: TGTGCCAGCAATCCTCGGGGCGGCGTCACCTACAATGAGCAGTTCTTC; CDR3: CASNPRGGVTYNEQFF
size: few; V: TRBV29-1; J: TRBJ2-7; D: -; DNA: TGCAGCGTTGCTTTGGTTCAAGGCTACGAGCAGTACTTC; CDR3: CSVALVQGYEQYF
size: few; V: TRBV7-9; J: TRBJ2-7; D: -; DNA: TGTGCCAGCAGCGTGCACGGTGGGTCCTACGAGCAGTACTTC; CDR3: CASSVHGGSYEQYF
size: -; V: TRBV10-3; J: TRBJ1-2; D: -; DNA: TGTGCCATCAGTGAGTCCCGGGGGACTAACTATGGCTACACCTTC; CDR3: CAISESRGTNYGYTF
size: many; V: TRBV20-1; J: TRBJ1-3; D: -; DNA: TGCAGTGCTAGAGATTGGGCGCAACCTGGGGACTCTGGAAACACCATATATTTT; CDR3: CSARDWAQPGDSGNTIYF
size: few; V: TRBV12-3/TRBV12-4; J: TRBJ2-1; D: -; DNA: TGTGCCAGCAGTCTAACCAGGGGTAATGAGCAGTTCTTC; CDR3: CASSLTRGNEQFF
size: many; V: TRBV20-1; J: TRBJ1-5; D: TRBD1; DNA: TGCAGTGCTAGAGATGGACAGGAATACAATCAGCCCCAGCATTTT; CDR3: CSARDGQEYNQPQHF
size: -; V: TRBV7-9; J: TRBJ1-5; D: TRBD1; DNA: TGTGCCAGCAGCTTAGGGACAGGGGACTTCAATCAGCCCCAGCATTTT; CDR3: CASSLGTGDFNQPQHF
size: many; V: TRBV5-1; J: TRBJ2-3; D: -; DNA: TGCGCCAGCTCCGACTACCTAGGCACAGATACGCAGTATTTT; CDR3: CASSDYLGTDTQYF
size: many; V: TRBV20-1; J: TRBJ1-6; D: -; DNA: TGCAGTGCTAGAATGCCACCACTCGCAATCTCTTCACCCCTCCACTTT; CDR3: CSARMPPLAISSPLHF
size: many; V: TRBV12-3/TRBV12-4; J: TRBJ2-4; D: -; DNA: TGTGCCAGCAGTGGGGACTTATCGGGGTTCTTTCAGTACTTC; CDR3: CASSGDLSGFFQYF
size: many; V: TRBV27; J: TRBJ2-1; D: -; DNA: TGTGCCAGCAAGGAGCGGGTTGAGCAGTTCTTC; CDR3: CASKERVEQFF
size: -; V: TRBV7-8; J: TRBJ2-2; D: -; DNA: TGTGCCAGCACCCCACTTGCTCGGGGAACCGGGGAGCTGTTTTTT; CDR3: CASTPLARGTGELFF
size: many; V: TRBV20-1; J: TRBJ2-7; D: -; DNA: TGCAGTGCTTACCTAGGGGCCGGCTCCTACGAGCAGTACTTC; CDR3: CSAYLGAGSYEQYF
size: few; V: TRBV7-9; J: TRBJ2-7; D: -; DNA: TGTGCCAGCAGCCACGGGGCAGGGCGCTCCTACGAGCAGTACTTC; CDR3: CASSHGAGRSYEQYF
size: -; V: TRBV5-1; J: TRBJ2-4; D: -; DNA: TGCGCCAGCAGCTTGTTCGTCTCGGGGAACATTCAGTACTTC; CDR3: CASSLFVSGNIQYF
size: many; V: TRBV5-6; J: TRBJ2-2; D: -; DNA: TGTGCCAGCAGAAGGGTCAACACCGGGGAGCTGTTTTTT; CDR3: CASRRVNTGELFF
size: -; V: TRBV10-3; J: TRBJ2-1; D: TRBD2; DNA: TGTGCCATCGGTCTTGGGCGGGGGAGCTCCTACAATGAGCAGTTCTTC; CDR3: CAIGLGRGSSYNEQFF
size: many; V: TRBV20-1; J: TRBJ2-3; D: -; DNA: TGCAGTGCGGCGGCTGGCGCAGATACGCAGTATTTT; CDR3: CSAAAGADTQYF
size: many; V: TRBV27; J: TRBJ2-7; D: TRBD1; DNA: TGTGCCAGCCGGGACAGGGTGAATAACGAGCAGTACTTC; CDR3: CASRDRVNNEQYF
size: many; V: TRBV5-1; J: TRBJ2-1; D: TRBD2; DNA: TGCGCCAGCAGCTCTAGCGGGGGCGCGGGAGAGCAGTTCTTC; CDR3: CASSSSGGAGEQFF